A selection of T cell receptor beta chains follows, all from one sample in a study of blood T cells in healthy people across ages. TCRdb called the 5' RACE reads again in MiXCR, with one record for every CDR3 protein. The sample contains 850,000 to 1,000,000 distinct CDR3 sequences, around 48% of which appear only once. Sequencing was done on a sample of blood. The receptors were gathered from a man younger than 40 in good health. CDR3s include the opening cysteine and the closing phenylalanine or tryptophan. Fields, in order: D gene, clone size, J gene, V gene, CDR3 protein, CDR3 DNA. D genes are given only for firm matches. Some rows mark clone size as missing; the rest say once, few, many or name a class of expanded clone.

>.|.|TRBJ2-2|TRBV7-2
CASSLALGTGELFF
TGTGCCAGCAGCTTAGCGTTGGGGACCGGGGAGCTGTTTTTT
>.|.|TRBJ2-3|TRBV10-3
CAIMPGLVDTQYF
TGTGCCATCATGCCGGGACTTGTAGATACGCAGTATTTT
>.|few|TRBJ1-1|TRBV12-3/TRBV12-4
CASSLGGLGGSTEAFF
TGTGCCAGCAGTTTAGGGGGATTAGGGGGAAGCACTGAAGCTTTCTTT
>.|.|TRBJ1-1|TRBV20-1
CSADRSDTEAFF
TGCAGTGCCGACCGGTCCGACACTGAAGCTTTCTTT
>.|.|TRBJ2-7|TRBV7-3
CASSLGLGGALDEQYF
TGTGCCAGCAGCTTAGGGTTGGGGGGGGCTCTCGATGAGCAGTACTTC
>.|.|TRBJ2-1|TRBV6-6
CASSYEGWGARQFF
TGTGCCAGCAGCTATGAGGGGTGGGGGGCTAGGCAGTTCTTC
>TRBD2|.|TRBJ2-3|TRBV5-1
CASSAGGPTSTDTQYF
TGCGCCAGCAGTGCGGGGGGCCCAACTAGCACAGATACGCAGTATTTT
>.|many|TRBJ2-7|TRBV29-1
CSVRPTGGYEQYF
TGCAGCGTCCGCCCAACAGGTGGATACGAGCAGTACTTC
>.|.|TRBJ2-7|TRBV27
CASSLAGQYEQYF
TGTGCCAGCAGTTTGGCAGGACAATACGAGCAGTACTTC
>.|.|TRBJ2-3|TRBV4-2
CASSQYREVSDTQYF
TGTGCCAGCAGCCAATATCGGGAAGTGTCGGATACGCAGTATTTT
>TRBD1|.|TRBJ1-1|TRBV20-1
CNASQGGRANTEAFF
TGCAATGCTAGCCAGGGGGGCCGGGCGAACACTGAAGCTTTCTTT
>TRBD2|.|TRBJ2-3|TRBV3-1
CASSPLAVVSDTQYF
TGTGCCAGCAGCCCCCTAGCGGTAGTTTCGGATACGCAGTATTTT
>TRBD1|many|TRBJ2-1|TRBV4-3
CASSQWRQGAPYNEQFF
TGCGCCAGCAGCCAATGGAGGCAGGGGGCCCCCTACAATGAGCAGTTCTTC
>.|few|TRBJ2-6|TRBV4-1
CASSQGHSGANVLTF
TGCGCCAGCAGCCAAGGTCACTCTGGGGCCAACGTCCTGACTTTC
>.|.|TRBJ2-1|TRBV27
CASSLTQGGTDEQFF
TGTGCCAGCAGTTTAACGCAGGGGGGAACGGATGAGCAGTTCTTC
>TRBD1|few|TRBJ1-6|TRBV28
CASRQNRGLGNSPLHF
TGTGCCAGCAGACAAAACAGGGGGTTGGGTAATTCACCCCTCCACTTT
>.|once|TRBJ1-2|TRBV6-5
CASSYGLLAAGLGDTF
TGTGCCAGCAGTTACGGCCTACTAGCCGCAGGCCTGGGGGACACCTTC
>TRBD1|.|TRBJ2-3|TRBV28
CASSDQGATDTQYF
TGTGCCAGCAGTGATCAGGGGGCGACAGATACGCAGTATTTT
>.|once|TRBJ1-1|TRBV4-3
CASSQESHRPYTEAFF
TGCGCCAGCAGCCAAGAATCGCACCGCCCCTACACTGAAGCTTTCTTT
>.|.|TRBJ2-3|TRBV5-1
CASSSMTRSSDTQYF
TGCGCCAGCAGCTCGATGACTAGGTCGTCAGATACGCAGTATTTT
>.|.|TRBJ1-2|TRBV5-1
CASSLEGSRGYTF
TGCGCCAGCAGCTTGGAGGGCTCCAGAGGCTACACCTTC
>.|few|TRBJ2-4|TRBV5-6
CASSLLLAKNIQYF
TGTGCCAGCAGCTTATTGCTAGCCAAAAACATTCAGTACTTC
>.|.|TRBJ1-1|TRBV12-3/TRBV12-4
CASSLNHETTEAFF
TGTGCCAGCAGTTTGAACCACGAGACCACTGAAGCTTTCTTT
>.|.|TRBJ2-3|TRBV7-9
CASSLGGLDTQYF
TGTGCCAGCAGCTTAGGGGGTTTGGATACGCAGTATTTT